Below, 10 T cell receptor beta chains from the same sample are listed, as sequenced in a study of blood T cell repertoires in COVID-19. Data came from immunoSEQ multiplex PCR; TCRdb stores just in-frame clones and leaves some out. The sample carries around 200,000 clones, about four fifths recorded once. Sequenced: PBMCs or T cells enriched from blood (not recorded which). These TCRs come from a woman in her 30s who had recovered from COVID-19.

V usage is TRBV4-1 and J usage is TRBJ2-7, with a tentative D call TRBD1 (6 bases). V dropped 3 bases and J dropped 2 bases, with 11 bases sitting between them. The CDR3 is 14 residues long. Germline V gene lookup returns CDR1 MGHRA and CDR2 YSYEKL. This CDR3 reads CASSQGDKAYEQYF. In DNA form, the CDR3 reads TGCGCCAGCAGCCAGGGGGACAAGGCCTACGAGCAGTACTTC.

The chain is built from TRBV6-2 or TRBV6-3 and TRBJ1-1; D is perhaps TRBD1 (5 bases). Germline loops: CDR1 MNHEY, CDR2 SVGEGT. V dropped 2 bases and J dropped 5 bases, with 12 bases sitting between them. The CDR3 contains 14 residues. The CDR3 DNA sequence: TGTGCCAGCAGTTACGGGCAGGGAGGGACTGAAGCTTTCTTT. Encoded protein: CASSYGQGGTEAFF.

The V and J genes are TRBV7-6 and TRBJ1-4; 7 bases match TRBD1. Germline V CDR1 and CDR2: SGHVS, FNYEAQ. With 5 bases clipped from V and 8 bases from J, the junction kept 14 bases outside the gene matches. This CDR3 region has 16 residues. CDR3 nucleotides: TGTGCCAGCAGCCCTACCAGGACAGGCCTGGGCGAAAAACTGTTTTTT. Encoded protein: CASSPTRTGLGEKLFF.

The rearrangement links TRBV28 to TRBJ1-1; 9 nucleotides align to TRBD1. After removal of 8 bases from V and 11 bases from J, the junction contained 9 bases not matched to a gene. There are 12 residues in the CDR3. Germline V gives CDR1 MDHEN, CDR2 SYDVKM. In DNA form, the CDR3 reads TGTGCCAGCTGGACAGGGGACCTAGGGGCTTTCTTT. Residues: CASWTGDLGAFF.

J is TRBJ2-3 and V is TRBV3-1 (or the pseudogene TRBV3-2), with 7 bases identical to TRBD1. V was pared by 5 bases and J by 3 bases, with 5 bases of the junction left unmatched. This CDR3 is 14 amino acids long. Germline V gives CDR1 LGHDT, CDR2 YNNKEL (reference sequence). CDR3 loop: CASSITTGTDTQYF. As DNA, the CDR3 is TGTGCCAGCAGCATCACGACAGGGACAGATACGCAGTATTTT.

This chain links TRBV28 with TRBJ2-1, with 8 nucleotides matching TRBD2. The CDR3 has 14 amino acids. V was clipped by 5 bases and J by 6 bases; unmatched bases: 6. Per the germline V gene, CDR1 is MDHEN and CDR2 is SYDVKM. The CDR3 coding sequence is TGTGCCAGCAGTCCTGCGGGGGGCATCAATGAGCAGTTCTTC. Translated: CASSPAGGINEQFF.

The chain recombines TRBV5-4 with TRBJ2-7; D may be TRBD2 (5 bases). The germline CDR1 and CDR2 sequences are SGHNT and YYREEE (reference sequence). CDR3 length: 15 residues. Between the trimmed V and J ends, which lost 0 bases and 2 bases, there was a span of 12 bases. As DNA, the CDR3 is TGTGCCAGCAGCTTGGGAGGGCTGGTAACCTACGAGCAGTACTTC. It codes for CASSLGGLVTYEQYF.

This rearrangement joins TRBV6-2 or TRBV6-3 to TRBJ2-7; the match to TRBD1 covers 7 bases. CDR3 length: 14 residues. Trimming cost V 4 bases and J 4 bases; bases outside gene matches: 7. Germline values: CDR1 MNHEY, CDR2 SVGEGT. Written as DNA, the CDR3 is TGTGCCAGCAGTTCACGACAGGGATGGTACGAGCAGTACTTC. Translating it yields CASSSRQGWYEQYF.

This clone was picked up one time. The rearrangement links TRBV12-5 to TRBJ1-3; D uncertain. The V gene lost 3 bases and the J gene lost 7 bases, with 7 bases spanning the gap. The germline CDR1 and CDR2 sequences are LGHNT and FRNRAP. The CDR3 is 12 amino acids. CDR3 amino acids: CASGFERNTIYF. The DNA of the CDR3 is TGTGCTAGTGGTTTCGAGCGTAACACCATATATTTT. The variable domain in full, with the rest retrieved from reference TRBV12-5 and TRBJ1-3, is DARVTQTPRHKVTEMGQEVTMRCQPILGHNTVFWYRQTMMQGLELLAYFRNRAPLDDSGMPKDRFSAEMPDATLATLKIQPSEPRDSAVYFCASGFERNTIYFGEGSWLTVV.

This clone has a single count. The V call is TRBV11-2, the J call TRBJ2-1; TRBD2 agrees at 11 bases. The CDR3 loop spans 14 amino acids. J gave up 8 bases and V 5 bases, and 5 bases lay outside the gene matches. Germline CDR1 reads SGHAT; CDR2 reads FQNNGV. The CDR3 is CASSHSGRADEQFF. CDR3 nucleotides: TGTGCCAGCAGCCATAGCGGGAGGGCCGATGAGCAGTTCTTC.